This TCR beta chain was sequenced for a study of blood T cell repertoires in COVID-19 (dated by TCRdb to about 2020). Notes on the research overall: The collaborator samples originated in the United States, Italy and Spain and spanned the acute and convalescent phases of COVID-19. The repertoires were released in a freely available public database meant as a resource for research on the immune response to SARS-CoV-2. The samples were drawn from the first 160 participants of the ongoing ImmuneRACE study and from 1,254 subjects provided by 6 global collaborators. The material from the prospective study consisted of cDNA or gDNA derived from T cells, B-cell-depleted T cells, or PBMCs. Subjects who had been exposed to COVID-19, were actively infected with it, or had recovered from it provided the deeply sampled blood TCRbeta repertoires that made up the dataset. A de-identified subject ID, COVID-19 status, age in years and sex were almost always included in the sample metadata. HLA class I and class II types, where available, came from metadata supplied by the sample provider rather than from assay-based typing.

Each collaborating institution followed its own protocols to collect whole blood in K2EDTA tubes. For TCRbeta analysis, collaborators shipped samples as frozen whole blood, isolated PBMCs, or DNA extracted from either of those sample types. Points the paper makes about the study in general: How much clinical and demographic metadata was included differed by source and by participant, and the metadata was provided uncurated.

For CDR1 and CDR2, the germline V gene lists SGDLS and YYNGEE. Relative to germline, V is 3 bases shorter and J is 2 bases shorter, with 17 bases between their ends. The CDR3 runs 17 amino acids, cysteine and phenylalanine included. This entry keeps only the CDR3 DNA: 51 bases, framed from base 1. A remark on this clone: The antigen this receptor binds is unknown. No base-level quality is on record; no much larger clone is a single base apart.

The immunoSEQ Assay, a bias-controlled multiplex PCR, was used to amplify TCRbeta CDR3 regions from genomic DNA. The original methods were these. Nucleated cell counts per sample were estimated from amplification of reference gene primers within the assay. To quantify the absolute abundance of each unique TCRbeta CDR3 rearrangement, sequence reads were collapsed and filtered. For each sample, productive Simpson clonality was calculated by taking the square root of Simpson's diversity index across productive rearrangements. Entries here come from immuneACCESS through TCRdb and include only in-frame sequences with V and J called. Some clones fail to appear in such tables; in the studies checked, an unresolved V gene covers under half of the shortfall, and the cause of the remainder is unknown. The V and J calls and clone size come from that table; D and trimming were worked out from the DNA. The sample profile shows 85,000 or so clones; about 96% of them were found once. The ten largest account for around 4.7% of the sample.

This receptor was obtained from a human donor with active COVID-19. The donor label of this sample is uncertain. The chain couples TRBV9 to TRBJ2-2, and perhaps TRBD2 as D gene, on 6 matching bases. Sequencing was carried out using peripheral blood. This receptor carries the CDR3 CASSADPGTLNTGELFF. The DNA reads TGTGCCAGCAGCGCTGACCCCGGGACTCTCAACACCGGGGAGCTGTTTTTT.